Detailed here is one T cell receptor beta chain. What it binds is unknown. Produced via immunoSEQ multiplex PCR; TCRdb's table is partial and in-frame only. The table shows some 150,000 clones, with about 86% occurring only once. This sample stems from a study of cytomegalovirus exposure and HLA in healthy donors. General study points: Among the CMV-associated chains, three were confirmed in vitro as specific for CMV antigens. Most TCR sequences were rare, but some public TCRs occurred in many donors. TCR clusters originating in the first cohort tended to co-occur in the roughly 120 validation repertoires, according to a later analysis.

The CDR3 runs 15 residues. Trimming left V 0 bases short and J 6 bases short, with 16 bases between. Germline CDR1 and CDR2: SGHRS and YFSETQ. The sequence derives from a woman aged 25 to 39 in good health and CMV-seronegative. The sample consisted of PBMCs. J is TRBJ2-7 and V is TRBV5-1; TRBD2 might be the D (5 bases). The CDR3 here is CASSLEGLTEVEQYF. The CDR3 DNA reads as TGCGCCAGCAGCTTGGAAGGCCTAACGGAGGTCGAGCAGTACTTC.